The next 18 T cell receptor beta chains were all read from a single sample in a study of spatial heterogeneity in lung cancer. TCRdb itself ran the 5' RACE reads through MiXCR, one entry per CDR3 protein. The sample has about 3,300 distinct CDR3 sequences, roughly 21% seen once. This sample's time point: blood at routine non-recurrence follow-up after resection. The specimen comprised PBMCs, sampled at follow-up. These receptors were taken from a male donor with early-stage non-small cell lung cancer.

This clonotype occurred a few times. DNA for the CDR3: TGCAGCGTCAAACAAGGGAGTAACTATGGCTACACCTTC. Translation: CSVKQGSNYGYTF. This chain uses TRBV29-1 with TRBJ1-2; D not resolved. V was trimmed by 6 bases and J by 1 base, leaving 12 bases between them. The CDR3 has 13 amino acids. Germline-derived CDR1 and CDR2 are SQVTM and ANQGSEA.

The chain couples TRBV7-2 to TRBJ2-3; D gene uncertain. This CDR3 has 15 amino acids. Between the trimmed V and J ends, which lost 4 bases and 6 bases, there was a span of 17 bases. Germline V gene data show CDR1 as SGHTA and CDR2 as FQGNSA. Written as DNA, the CDR3 is TGTGCCAGCAGCTCCCAGGCTCTAGGTTCGGATACGCAGTATTTT. Its translation: CASSSQALGSDTQYF.

By share, this clonotype counts as medium-sized (0.01 to 0.1%). The junction departs from the called germline gene at one end, perhaps through a read error. The CDR3 is CASNLRGANYGYTF. CDR3 sequence (DNA): TGTGCCAGCAATTTAAGGGGGGCTAACTATGGCTACACCTTC. The chain recombines TRBV12-3 or TRBV12-4 with TRBJ1-2, with TRBD1 as a possible D gene (6 bases). CDR3 size: 14 residues.

Within the sample, this clonotype is medium-sized. V and J are TRBV5-4 and TRBJ2-7, with D unclear. The CDR3 runs to 14 residues. Germline V lookup: CDR1 SGHNT, CDR2 YYREEE (reference sequence). Trimming stripped 0 bases from V and 6 bases from J, with 13 bases between. The CDR3 loop reads CASSLEARPSEQYF. In DNA, the CDR3 is TGTGCCAGCAGCTTGGAGGCCCGCCCTAGCGAGCAGTACTTC.

Within the sample, this clonotype is medium-sized. The chain employs TRBV7-3 and TRBJ2-7, with D perhaps matching TRBD2 (5 bases). V lost 0 bases and J lost 1, with 16 bases in between. There are 17 residues in the CDR3. Germline V gene data show CDR1 as SGHTA and CDR2 as FQGTGA. The CDR3 loop is CASSLTYGVLGSYEQYF. CDR3 nucleotide sequence: TGTGCCAGCAGCTTAACATACGGGGTACTTGGTTCCTACGAGCAGTACTTC.

The chain carries TRBV5-1 and TRBJ2-5; possibly TRBD1 for D (6 bases). This CDR3 is built from 14 residues. The germline CDR1 and CDR2 sequences are SGHRS and YFSETQ. V was clipped by 5 bases and J by 5 bases, with 16 bases between them. CDR3 protein: CASRIQGQMETQYF. Written as DNA, the CDR3 is TGCGCCAGCAGGATACAGGGCCAAATGGAGACCCAGTACTTC.

This clonotype came up many times. This sequence joins TRBV5-1 and TRBJ2-1; 9 nucleotides line up with TRBD2. Trimming took 0 bases from V and 4 from J; bases not matched to a gene: 8. CDR1 and CDR2 from the germline V gene are SGHRS and YFSETQ. CDR3 length equals 17 residues. Written as DNA, the CDR3 is TGCGCCAGCAGCTTGGCAGGCGGGAGGGTGGGGTACAATGAGCAGTTCTTC. It is translated as CASSLAGGRVGYNEQFF. The full variable domain, in which reference TRBV5-1 and TRBJ2-1 provide the parts outside the CDR3, is KAGVTQTPRYLIKTRGQQVTLSCSPISGHRSVSWYQQTPGQGLQFLFEYFSETQRNKGNFPGRFSGRQFSNSRSEMNVSTLELGDSALYLCASSLAGGRVGYNEQFFGPGTRLTVL.

Ten or more counts support this clonotype. The rearrangement uses TRBV12-3 or TRBV12-4 and TRBJ2-5; D might be TRBD1 (6 bases). This CDR3 is 13 amino acids long. V lost 3 bases and J lost 4, with 9 bases in between. CDR3 sequence: CASSLDSRETQYF. CDR3 DNA sequence: TGTGCCAGCAGTTTGGACAGCAGAGAGACCCAGTACTTC.

The chain links TRBV3-1 to TRBJ2-3, with D tentatively TRBD2 (5 bases). The V gene lost 4 bases and the J gene lost 1 base, with 12 bases spanning the gap. This CDR3 has 15 amino acids. The germline CDR1 and CDR2 sequences are LGHDT and YNNKEL (reference sequence). The CDR3 region is CASSLGPGGTDTQYF. The CDR3 DNA follows: TGTGCCAGCAGCCTCGGGCCCGGGGGCACAGATACGCAGTATTTT.

This clonotype is medium-sized. The gene calls are TRBV27 and TRBJ2-7; 7 nucleotides align to TRBD2. Germline V gene lookup returns CDR1 MNHEY and CDR2 SMNVEV (reference sequence). J was trimmed by 6 bases and V by 4 bases; bases with no gene match: 6. This CDR3 is 13 amino acids long. The CDR3 DNA reads as TGTGCCAGCAGTTACCCCGGGACTATCGAGCAGTACGTC. This encodes CASSYPGTIEQYV.

In its sample, this clonotype was seen many times. J is TRBJ2-2 and V is TRBV12-3 or TRBV12-4; D is perhaps TRBD2 (5 bases). CDR3 length: 14 residues. Trimming stripped 8 bases from V and 5 bases from J, with 15 bases between. The CDR3 DNA is TGTGCCAGCTCCGGACTCCGTACGACCGGGGAGCTGTTTTTT. Translating gives CASSGLRTTGELFF.

This clonotype has just a few counts. The chain links TRBV9 to TRBJ1-2; a possible D gene is TRBD1 (5 bases). CDR1 and CDR2 from the germline V gene are SGDLS and YYNGEE. The V and J ends lost 4 bases and 5 bases respectively, with 18 bases between them. CDR3 length equals 15 residues. The CDR3 DNA reads as TGTGCCAGCAGCACCCCGGGGGGATATCCGTATGGCTACACCTTC. Protein: CASSTPGGYPYGYTF.

V gene TRBV28 combines with J gene TRBJ2-5; 8 positions match TRBD2. The CDR3 spans 14 residues. Trimming removed 6 bases from V and 7 bases from J; junction bases left unmatched: 10. Germline values: CDR1 MDHEN, CDR2 SYDVKM. The CDR3 DNA reads as TGTGCCAGCAGCCCACCAATACGGGGGGGGACCCAGTACTTC. Translating it yields CASSPPIRGGTQYF.

This clonotype was picked up many times. The rearrangement uses TRBV10-3 and TRBJ2-4, with 7 bases identical to TRBD1. CDR1 ENHRY and CDR2 SYGVKD come from the germline V gene. V gave up 5 bases and J gave up 1 base; unmatched junction bases: 5. This CDR3 contains 15 residues. The CDR3 bases are TGTGCCATCAGTTCCTCGACAGGGGCCAAAAACATTCAGTACTTC. Translating it yields CAISSSTGAKNIQYF.

V and J are TRBV6-1 and TRBJ1-5, with 7 bases aligning to TRBD1. Germline V CDR1 and CDR2: MNHNS, SASEGT. V trimming: 6 bases; J trimming: 5 bases; junction bases outside the gene matches: 7. The length of the CDR3 is 14 residues. The CDR3 DNA reads TGTGCCAGCAGGCCAGGGGGGGAGCATCAGCCCCAGCATTTT. It is translated as CASRPGGEHQPQHF.

This clonotype was detected many times. The gene calls are TRBV7-8 and TRBJ2-5; D gene uncertain. Per the germline V gene, CDR1 is SGHVS and CDR2 is FQNEAQ. V lost 1 base and J 5 bases, leaving 8 bases between the germline ends. The CDR3 covers 13 residues. The CDR3, as DNA: TGTGCCAGCAGCTTAGGACAAAAGGAGACCCAGTACTTC. It translates to CASSLGQKETQYF.

Many counts were recorded for this clonotype. The chain combines TRBV9 with TRBJ2-7; the D gene could be TRBD1 or TRBD2 (5 bases each). This CDR3 region has 15 residues. Trimming took off 2 bases at V and 3 bases at J, with 15 bases between the two ends. Per germline, CDR1 SGDLS and CDR2 YYNGEE. Written as DNA, the CDR3 is TGTGCCAGCAGCGTCGGACTGGGGCGGTACTACGAGCAGTACTTC. Translated, it gives CASSVGLGRYYEQYF.

This clonotype was seen ten or more times. The V call is TRBV5-6, the J call TRBJ2-1; weak D call: TRBD2 (6 bases). CDR3 size: 16 residues. CDR1 and CDR2 from the germline V gene are SGHDT and YYEEEE. Trimming took off 4 bases at V and 0 bases at J, with 14 bases between the two ends. CDR3 DNA: TGTGCCAGCAGCCCGGAGGCGGGGTACTCCTACAATGAGCAGTTCTTC. Translation gives CASSPEAGYSYNEQFF.